These 10 T cell receptor beta chains share one sample of origin, sequenced in a study of graft-versus-host responses after intestinal transplantation. Antigen specificity for these receptors is unknown. Only in-frame clones appear in the TCRdb table, and some are missing; sequencing was by immunoSEQ multiplex PCR. The data show 40,000 or so clones, 93% seen once. The specimen comprised unstimulated CD8+ T cells sorted from spleen or lymph node cells, sampled before transplant. The source is a human donor who was the organ donor for an intestinal transplant.

The chain recombines TRBV27 with TRBJ2-7, with D hard to call. The germline V and J ends were trimmed by 3 bases and 0 bases, with 6 bases remaining between them. This CDR3 comprises 13 residues. Per germline, CDR1 MNHEY and CDR2 SMNVEV (reference sequence). The CDR3 DNA sequence: TGTGCCAGCAGTTTCTCAAGCTCCTACGAGCAGTACTTC. Amino acids: CASSFSSSYEQYF.

The V and J genes are TRBV5-8 and TRBJ1-5; D unclear. This CDR3 region has 19 residues. CDR1 is SGHTS and CDR2 is YDEGEE in the germline V gene. The V end lost 2 bases, the J end lost 0 bases, and 21 bases lay between the germline ends. In nucleotides, the CDR3 is TGTGCCAGCAGCTTTCCCCCCCCCACGGGATCCCCTAGCAATCAGCCCCAGCATTTT. Translated: CASSFPPPTGSPSNQPQHF.

The sample holds one count of this clone. CDR3 protein: CASSDFSLAGGRVEQFF. The CDR3 bases are TGTGCCAGCAGTGATTTTTCCCTAGCGGGAGGTCGGGTTGAGCAGTTCTTC. V and J are TRBV6-1 and TRBJ2-1; 11 bases fit TRBD2. The CDR3 length is 17 residues. The germline V gene encodes CDR1 MNHNS and CDR2 SASEGT. Losses at the gene ends were 3 bases for V and 9 bases for J; bases not matched to a gene: 13.

The chain combines TRBV7-3 with TRBJ2-5; 10 bases are a match to TRBD1. This CDR3 has 13 residues. CDR1 is SGHTA and CDR2 is FQGTGA in the germline V gene. V gave up 5 bases and J gave up 6 bases; unmatched junction bases: 3. The CDR3 DNA is TGTGCCAGCAGCCCGACAGGGGGCAAGACCCAGTACTTC. Its protein product is CASSPTGGKTQYF.

V usage is TRBV5-4 and J usage is TRBJ2-2; D call uncertain. The CDR3 contains 12 residues. Germline CDR1 and CDR2: SGHNT and YYREEE (reference sequence). Trimming took off 2 bases at V and 5 bases at J, with 4 bases between the two ends. CDR3 loop: CASSLATGELFF. In nucleotides, the CDR3 is TGTGCCAGCAGCTTAGCGACCGGGGAGCTGTTTTTT.

The V gene is TRBV6-1, the J gene TRBJ2-7; D perhaps matches TRBD2 (7 bases). V gave up 5 bases and J gave up 6 bases, with 17 bases separating them. Germline CDR1 MNHNS, CDR2 SASEGT. The CDR3 consists of 14 residues. CDR3 sequence reads: CASSLSQGRGEQYF. CDR3 sequence (DNA): TGTGCCAGCAGTTTGTCCCAGGGGAGGGGCGAGCAGTACTTC.

V gene TRBV6-1 combines with J gene TRBJ2-7, with TRBD1 identical over 8 bases. The CDR3 consists of 11 residues. CDR1 and CDR2 from the germline V gene are MNHNS and SASEGT. J was trimmed by 4 bases and V by 9 bases; bases with no gene match: 2. The CDR3 DNA reads as TGTGCCAGTACAGGGGGGTACGAGCAGTACTTC. Its translation is CASTGGYEQYF.

The genes are TRBV25-1 and TRBJ2-1; 9 positions agree with TRBD2. V was clipped by 3 bases and J by 7 bases; unmatched bases: 4. The CDR3 covers 14 residues. Germline-derived CDR1 and CDR2 are MGHDK and SYGVNS. CDR3 region: CASSDSGSRNEQFF. The CDR3, as DNA: TGTGCCAGCAGTGATAGCGGGAGTAGGAATGAGCAGTTCTTC.

This chain uses TRBV7-8 with TRBJ2-7; TRBD2 agrees at 10 bases. V lost 5 bases and J lost 0; bases outside the gene matches: 4. The CDR3 runs 15 residues. The germline V gene has CDR1 SGHVS and CDR2 FQNEAQ. CDR3 sequence reads: CASSPSGRDSYEQYF. The CDR3 DNA follows: TGTGCCAGCAGCCCGAGCGGGAGGGACTCCTACGAGCAGTACTTC.

The gene calls are TRBV4-1 and TRBJ2-2, with 8 nucleotides matching TRBD1. CDR3 length: 16 residues. V gave up 1 base and J gave up 6 bases; unmatched junction bases: 7. Germline-derived CDR1 and CDR2 are MGHRA and YSYEKL. CDR3 sequence: CASSQGAAGGSGELFF. The CDR3, as DNA: TGCGCCAGCAGCCAAGGGGCGGCAGGGGGCTCCGGGGAGCTGTTTTTT.